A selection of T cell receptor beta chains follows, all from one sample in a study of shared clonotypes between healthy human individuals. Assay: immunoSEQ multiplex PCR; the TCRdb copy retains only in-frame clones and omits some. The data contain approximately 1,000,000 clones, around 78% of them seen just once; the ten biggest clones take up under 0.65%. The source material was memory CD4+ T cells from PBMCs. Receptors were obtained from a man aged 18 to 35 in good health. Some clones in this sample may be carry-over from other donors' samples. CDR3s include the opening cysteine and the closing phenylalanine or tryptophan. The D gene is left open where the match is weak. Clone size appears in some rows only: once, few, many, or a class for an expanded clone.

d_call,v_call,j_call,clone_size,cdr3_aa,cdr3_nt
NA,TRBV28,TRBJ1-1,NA,CASSSAQGNTEAFF,TGTGCCAGCAGTTCCGCACAGGGCAACACTGAAGCTTTCTTT
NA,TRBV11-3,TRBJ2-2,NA,CASSSSGSIHTGELFF,TGTGCCAGCAGCTCTTCCGGGTCTATCCACACCGGGGAGCTGTTTTTT
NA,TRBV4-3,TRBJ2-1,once,CASSGRSGPYNEQFF,TGCGCCAGCAGCGGTCGGAGTGGCCCCTACAATGAGCAGTTCTTC
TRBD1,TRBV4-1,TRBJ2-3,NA,CASSQVPGQPSVDTQYF,TGCGCCAGCAGCCAAGTCCCGGGACAGCCGTCAGTAGATACGCAGTATTTT
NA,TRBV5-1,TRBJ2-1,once,CASSVQGNEQFF,TGCGCCAGCAGCGTACAGGGCAATGAGCAGTTCTTC
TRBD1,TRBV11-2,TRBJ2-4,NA,CASSPGQGLNIQYF,TGTGCCAGCAGCCCCGGACAGGGACTGAACATTCAGTACTTC
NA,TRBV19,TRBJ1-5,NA,CASSIGGGRGQPQHF,TGTGCCAGTAGTATAGGGGGGGGGCGAGGTCAGCCCCAGCATTTT
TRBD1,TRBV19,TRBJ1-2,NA,CASSIDAGQGAMEGYTF,TGTGCCAGTAGTATAGATGCCGGACAGGGGGCAATGGAAGGCTACACCTTC
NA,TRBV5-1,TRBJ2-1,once,CASSLGPSWNEQFF,TGCGCCAGCAGCTTGGGGCCAAGCTGGAATGAGCAGTTCTTC
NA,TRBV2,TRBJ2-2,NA,CASTSTGGGNTGELFF,TGTGCCAGCACCTCGACAGGAGGAGGCAACACCGGGGAGCTGTTTTTT
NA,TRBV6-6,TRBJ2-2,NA,CASSYPGRTGELFF,TGTGCCAGCAGTTACCCCGGGCGTACCGGGGAGCTGTTTTTT
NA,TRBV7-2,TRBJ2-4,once,CASSSRPQGGWAKNIQYF,TGTGCCAGCAGCTCTCGGCCGCAGGGGGGATGGGCCAAAAACATTCAGTACTTC
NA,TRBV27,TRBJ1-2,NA,CASSRAGNYGYTF,TGTGCCAGCAGCCGCGCGGGGAACTATGGCTACACCTTC
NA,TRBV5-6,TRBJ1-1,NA,CASSLGGGTDEAFF,TGTGCCAGCAGCTTGGGAGGGGGGACCGACGAAGCTTTCTTT
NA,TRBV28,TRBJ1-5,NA,CASSLVRASQPQHF,TGTGCCAGCAGTTTAGTCCGGGCTTCCCAGCCCCAGCATTTT
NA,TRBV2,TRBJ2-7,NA,CASSALGPMSSYEQYF,TGTGCCAGCAGTGCACTAGGGCCTATGAGCTCCTACGAGCAGTACTTC
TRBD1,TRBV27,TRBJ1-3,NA,CASSLTGTGGNTIYF,TGTGCCAGCAGTCTCACCGGGACAGGGGGAAACACCATATATTTT
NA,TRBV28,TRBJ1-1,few,CASSLFGTEAFF,TGTGCCAGCAGTTTATTTGGCACCGAAGCTTTCTTT
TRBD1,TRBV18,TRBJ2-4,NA,CASSSTGTGVAKNIQYF,TGTGCCAGCTCATCCACCGGGACAGGAGTAGCCAAAAACATTCAGTACTTC
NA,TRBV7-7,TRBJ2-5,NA,CASSLVGAVGETQYF,TGTGCCAGCAGCTTAGTGGGTGCCGTGGGGGAGACCCAGTACTTC
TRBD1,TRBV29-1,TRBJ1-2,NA,CSVGDRVNYGYTF,TGCAGCGTGGGTGACAGGGTTAACTATGGCTACACCTTC
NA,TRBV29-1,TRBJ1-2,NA,CSVVKETLYGYTF,TGCAGCGTTGTGAAGGAGACACTATATGGCTACACCTTC
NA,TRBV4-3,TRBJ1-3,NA,CASSQGGNTIYF,TGCGCCAGCAGCCAAGGAGGAAACACCATATATTTT
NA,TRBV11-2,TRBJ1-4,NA,CASSLSPTWEKLFF,TGTGCCAGCAGCCTCTCTCCTACCTGGGAAAAACTGTTTTTT
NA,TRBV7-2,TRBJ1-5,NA,CASSSRWREGAGNQPQHF,TGTGCCAGCAGCTCCCGATGGAGGGAGGGAGCGGGCAATCAGCCCCAGCATTTT
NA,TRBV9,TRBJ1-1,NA,CASSVGQGNTEAFF,TGTGCCAGCAGCGTAGGGCAGGGTAACACTGAAGCTTTCTTT
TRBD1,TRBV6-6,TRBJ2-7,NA,CASSPTIGDRDYEQYF,TGTGCCAGCAGTCCGACGATTGGGGACAGAGACTACGAGCAGTACTTC
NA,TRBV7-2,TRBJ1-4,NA,CASSLVRQHNEKLFF,TGTGCCAGCAGCTTAGTACGACAGCATAATGAAAAACTGTTTTTT
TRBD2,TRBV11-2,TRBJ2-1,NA,CASSFGTSGYNEQFF,TGTGCCAGCAGCTTCGGGACTAGCGGTTACAATGAGCAGTTCTTC
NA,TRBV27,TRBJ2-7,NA,CASSSPGGTRSYEQYF,TGTGCCAGCAGTTCTCCCGGGGGGACAAGATCCTACGAGCAGTACTTC
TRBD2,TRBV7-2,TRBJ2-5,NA,CASSLGLAGGKTQYF,TGTGCCAGCAGCTTGGGACTAGCGGGAGGAAAGACCCAGTACTTC
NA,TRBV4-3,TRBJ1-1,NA,CASSQDGGLTEAFF,TGCGCCAGCAGCCAAGACGGGGGCTTGACTGAAGCTTTCTTT
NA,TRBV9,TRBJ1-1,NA,CASSDGPVGGDTEAFF,TGTGCCAGCAGCGATGGCCCGGTTGGAGGTGACACTGAAGCTTTCTTT
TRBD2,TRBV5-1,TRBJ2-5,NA,CASSLEAGGPRETQYF,TGCGCCAGCAGCTTGGAAGCGGGAGGGCCCAGGGAGACCCAGTACTTC
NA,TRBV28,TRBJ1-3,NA,CASSSPDSTYGNTIYF,TGTGCCAGCAGTTCTCCGGACAGCACCTATGGAAACACCATATATTTT
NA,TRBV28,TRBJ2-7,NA,CASSFQGGSYEQYF,TGTGCCAGCAGTTTCCAGGGCGGATCCTACGAGCAGTACTTC
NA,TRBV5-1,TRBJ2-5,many,CASSLGYSSGAETQYF,TGCGCCAGCAGCTTGGGGTATAGTTCGGGAGCCGAGACCCAGTACTTC
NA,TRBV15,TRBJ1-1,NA,CATSRVDYPEAFF,TGTGCCACCAGCAGAGTGGACTACCCTGAAGCTTTCTTT
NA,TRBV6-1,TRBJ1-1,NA,CASKRGGGERAFF,TGTGCCAGCAAAAGGGGGGGTGGAGAGCGAGCTTTCTTT
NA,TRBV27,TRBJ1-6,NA,CASSTRQPDNSPLHF,TGTGCCAGCAGTACCCGACAGCCTGATAATTCACCCCTCCACTTT
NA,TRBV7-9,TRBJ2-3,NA,CASSLLRGDTQYF,TGTGCCAGCAGCTTATTAAGGGGAGATACGCAGTATTTT
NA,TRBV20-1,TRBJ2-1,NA,CSARGTEQFF,TGCAGTGCTAGGGGGACAGAGCAGTTCTTC
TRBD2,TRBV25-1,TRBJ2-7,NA,CASSWLAGESEQYF,TGTGCCAGCAGTTGGCTAGCGGGAGAAAGCGAGCAGTACTTC
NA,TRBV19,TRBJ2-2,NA,CASSMQGRNTGELFF,TGTGCCAGTAGTATGCAGGGCCGAAACACCGGGGAGCTGTTTTTT
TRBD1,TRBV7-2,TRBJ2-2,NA,CASSFSTGGAGELFF,TGTGCCAGCAGCTTCTCGACAGGGGGCGCCGGGGAGCTGTTTTTT
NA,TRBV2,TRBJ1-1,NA,CASSEAGIEAFF,TGTGCCAGCAGTGAGGCAGGGATTGAAGCTTTCTTT